This TCR beta chain was observed in a study of blood T cell repertoires in COVID-19. Whole-study context: Nucleic acid was either cDNA or gDNA, and it came from T cells, B-cell-depleted T cells, or PBMCs.

CDR1 and CDR2 (germline): LGHNA, YSLEER. V gave up 3 bases and J gave up 7 bases, with 21 bases separating them. CDR3 size: 17 residues. Data came from immunoSEQ multiplex PCR; TCRdb stores just in-frame clones and leaves some out. The sample holds about 230,000 clones; approximately 90% are singletons and the top ten take roughly 2.7%. The sequence derives from a young man with COVID-19, enrolled during active disease. The chain has TRBV4-3 and TRBJ1-4; D might be TRBD1 (5 bases). Source material: peripheral blood. The CDR3 region is CASSHPQGATNVEKLFF. CDR3 nucleotide sequence: TGCGCCAGCAGCCATCCGCAGGGTGCAACTAATGTTGAAAAACTGTTTTTT.